The clone carrying this TCR beta chain was seen only once. No antigen is known for it. This sample was taken from a study of T cell responses to AZD1222 COVID-19 vaccine. The CDR3 contains 14 residues. V lost 4 bases and J lost 4, with 13 bases in between. Germline CDR1 SGHTA, CDR2 FQGNSA. Method: immunoSEQ multiplex PCR; TCRdb's copy keeps in-frame clones and lacks some. The sample holds over 110,000 clones, roughly nine tenths seen once. General observations from the study: Spike-spanning, vaccine-associated CD4 TCRs were dominant at 160-218 and 743-854.

The sequenced sample was peripheral blood, obtained 28 days after the second AZD1222 dose. The origin of this receptor is an adult who received the AZD1222 COVID-19 vaccine. This chain links TRBV7-2 with TRBJ1-1; TRBD1 is a possible D gene (6 bases). The CDR3 spells CASSSQGGGTEAFF. The DNA of the CDR3 is TGTGCCAGCAGCTCCCAGGGAGGGGGCACTGAAGCTTTCTTT.